The sequence of this T cell receptor (beta chain) was determined in a study of control samples from healthy donors and cancer patients. Trimming took 7 bases from V and 4 from J, leaving 16 bases between them. The CDR3 contains 13 residues. Germline V CDR1 and CDR2: GTSNPN, SVGIG (reference sequence). Assay: immunoSEQ multiplex PCR; the TCRdb copy retains only in-frame clones and omits some. The repertoire includes approximately 90,000 clones, approximately 86% of them detected once, and approximately 19% sits in the top ten. This receptor was identified in a man younger than 45 in good health. Input material: blood. The chain employs TRBV30 and TRBJ1-2, with D tentatively TRBD1 (6 bases). The CDR3 sequence: CASEGDGIYGYTF. The CDR3, as DNA: TGTGCCTCCGAGGGGGACGGTATCTATGGCTACACCTTC.